The sample holds one count of the clone carrying this T cell receptor beta chain. V lost 4 bases and J lost 10; bases outside the gene matches: 8. The CDR3 totals 13 residues. Germline CDR1 and CDR2: SGDLS and YYNGEE. The data stem from a study of blood T cell repertoires in COVID-19. In the authors' methods: Amplification of reference gene primers was used by the study to estimate nucleated cell counts. Profiled with immunoSEQ multiplex PCR; TCRdb holds only in-frame clones, not every one. D and trimming were read from the DNA, whereas the V and J calls and clone size are those reported in that table. The sample holds about 250,000 clones, roughly 84% seen once.

Source material: peripheral blood. The chain has TRBV9 and TRBJ2-5; 9 positions agree with TRBD2. The receptor comes from a man aged 40-55 years with acute or convalescent COVID-19. The CDR3 loop is CASSPGLARRQYF. CDR3 coding DNA: TGTGCCAGCAGCCCAGGACTAGCGCGACGCCAGTACTTC.